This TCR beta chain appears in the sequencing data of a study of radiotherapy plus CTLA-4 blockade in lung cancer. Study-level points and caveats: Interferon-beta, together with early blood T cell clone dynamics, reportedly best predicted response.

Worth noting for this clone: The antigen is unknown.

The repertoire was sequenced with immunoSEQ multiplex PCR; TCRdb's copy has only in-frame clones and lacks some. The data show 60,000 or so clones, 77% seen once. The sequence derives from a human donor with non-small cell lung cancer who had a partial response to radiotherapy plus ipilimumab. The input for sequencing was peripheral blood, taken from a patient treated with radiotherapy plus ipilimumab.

CDR3 nucleotide sequence: TGTGCCAGCAGCAGACAGGGTGCGGGCACCGGGGAGCTGTTTTTT. Amino acids: CASSRQGAGTGELFF. This chain links TRBV11-3 with TRBJ2-2, with 7 bases matching TRBD1. Trimming cost V 5 bases and J 4 bases; bases outside gene matches: 7. The CDR3 runs to 15 residues. Looked up from germline, CDR1 is SGHNT and CDR2 is YENEEA.